Included here is one T cell receptor (beta chain) sequence, with context. What it binds is unknown. Treatment meaning: some 20 received Ad26.COV2.S at low or high dose, single or two shots; 5 received placebo; per-sample allocation not given. Samples were taken on day 63 after the first vaccine or placebo injection. SARS-CoV-2 spike from the Wuhan strain was encoded by the vaccine, an Ad26 vector. This record comes from a study of Ad26.COV2.S vaccination and SARS-CoV-2 variants. Libraries were prepared by immunoSEQ multiplex PCR; TCRdb keeps only in-frame clonotypes and omits some of them. The data hold 430,000 or so clones, with 75% to 95% observed a single time. General study points: Vaccine recipients posted higher spike-specific TCR breadth than their placebo counterparts. Measurements of TCR breadth and depth may have given underestimates of the total T cell responses. Non-spike TCR breadth was similar in vaccine and placebo recipients.

The sequencing here drew on peripheral blood, taken in a trial of Ad26.COV2.S vaccine versus placebo. The receptor's source is a person between 18 and 59 years old who received the Ad26.COV2.S COVID-19 vaccine or a placebo.

DNA of the CDR3: TGTGCCAGCAGTTTAACCGGGGTCATAAGCACTGAAGCTTTCTTT. Amino acids: CASSLTGVISTEAFF. The gene calls are TRBV27 and TRBJ1-1, with D uncertain. The CDR3 runs to 15 residues. The V gene lost 2 bases and the J gene lost 4 bases, with 14 bases spanning the gap. The V gene's germline CDR1 is MNHEY and CDR2 SMNVEV (reference sequence).